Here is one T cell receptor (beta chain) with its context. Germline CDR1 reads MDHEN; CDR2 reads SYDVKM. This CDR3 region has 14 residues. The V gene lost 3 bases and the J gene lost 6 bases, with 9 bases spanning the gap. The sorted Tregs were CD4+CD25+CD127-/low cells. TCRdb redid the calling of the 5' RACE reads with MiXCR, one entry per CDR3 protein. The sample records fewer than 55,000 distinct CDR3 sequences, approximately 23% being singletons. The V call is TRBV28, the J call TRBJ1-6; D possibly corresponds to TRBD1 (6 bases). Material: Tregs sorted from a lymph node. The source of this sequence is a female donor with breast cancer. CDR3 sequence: CASSLEGVNSPLHF. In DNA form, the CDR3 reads TGTGCCAGCAGTTTGGAGGGGGTTAATTCACCCCTCCACTTT.